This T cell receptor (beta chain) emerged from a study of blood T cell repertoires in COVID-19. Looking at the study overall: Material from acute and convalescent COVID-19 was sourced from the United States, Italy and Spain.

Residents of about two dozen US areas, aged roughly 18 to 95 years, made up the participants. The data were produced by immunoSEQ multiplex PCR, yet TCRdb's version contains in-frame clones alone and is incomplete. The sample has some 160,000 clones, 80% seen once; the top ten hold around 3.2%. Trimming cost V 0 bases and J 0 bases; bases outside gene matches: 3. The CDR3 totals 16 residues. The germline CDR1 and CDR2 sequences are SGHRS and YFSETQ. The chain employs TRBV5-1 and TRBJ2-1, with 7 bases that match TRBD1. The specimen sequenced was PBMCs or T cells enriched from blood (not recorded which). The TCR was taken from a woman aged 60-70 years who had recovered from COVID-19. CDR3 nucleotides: TGCGCCAGCAGCTTGGCGACAGGGAGCTCCTACAATGAGCAGTTCTTC. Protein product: CASSLATGSSYNEQFF.